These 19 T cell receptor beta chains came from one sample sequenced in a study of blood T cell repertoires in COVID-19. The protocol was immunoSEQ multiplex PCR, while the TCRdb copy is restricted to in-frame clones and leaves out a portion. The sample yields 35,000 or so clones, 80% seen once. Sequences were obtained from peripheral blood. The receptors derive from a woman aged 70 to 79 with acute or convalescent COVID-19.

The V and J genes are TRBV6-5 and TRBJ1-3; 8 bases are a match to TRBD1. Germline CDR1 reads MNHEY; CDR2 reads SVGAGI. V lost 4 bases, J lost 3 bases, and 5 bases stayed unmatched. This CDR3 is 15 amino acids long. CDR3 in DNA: TGTGCCAGCAGTTCCCAGGGGGCGCATGGAAACACCATATATTTT. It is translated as CASSSQGAHGNTIYF.

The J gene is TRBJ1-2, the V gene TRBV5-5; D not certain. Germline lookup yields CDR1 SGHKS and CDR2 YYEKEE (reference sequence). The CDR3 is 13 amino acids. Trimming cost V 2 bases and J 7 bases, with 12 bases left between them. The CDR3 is CASSFDPPSGYTF. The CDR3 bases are TGTGCCAGCAGCTTCGACCCTCCTAGTGGCTACACCTTC.

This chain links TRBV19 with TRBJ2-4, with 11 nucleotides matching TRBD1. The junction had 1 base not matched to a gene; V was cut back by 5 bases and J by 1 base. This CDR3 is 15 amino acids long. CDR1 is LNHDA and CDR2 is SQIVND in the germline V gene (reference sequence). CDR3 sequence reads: CASSRTGGAKNIQYF. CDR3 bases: TGTGCCAGTAGTCGGACAGGGGGCGCCAAAAACATTCAGTACTTC.

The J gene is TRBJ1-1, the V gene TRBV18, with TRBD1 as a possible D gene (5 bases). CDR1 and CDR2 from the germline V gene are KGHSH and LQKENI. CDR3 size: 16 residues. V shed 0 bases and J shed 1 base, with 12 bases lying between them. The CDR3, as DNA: TGTGCCAGCTCACCACCGAATAGGGGAAGGAACACTGAAGCTTTCTTT. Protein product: CASSPPNRGRNTEAFF.

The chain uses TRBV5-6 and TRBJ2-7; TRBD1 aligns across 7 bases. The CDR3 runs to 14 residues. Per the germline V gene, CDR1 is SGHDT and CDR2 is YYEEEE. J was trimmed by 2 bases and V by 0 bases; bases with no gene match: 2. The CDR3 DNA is TGTGCCAGCAGCTTGGCGGGACAGACCTACGAGCAGTACTTC. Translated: CASSLAGQTYEQYF.

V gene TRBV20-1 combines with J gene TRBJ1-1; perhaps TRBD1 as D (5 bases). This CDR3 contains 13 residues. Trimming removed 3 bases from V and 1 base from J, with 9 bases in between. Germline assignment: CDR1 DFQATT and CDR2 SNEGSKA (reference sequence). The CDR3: CSASARANTEAFF. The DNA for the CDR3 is TGCAGTGCTAGTGCCAGGGCGAACACTGAAGCTTTCTTT.

This CDR3 is CASSANNPAGSEAFF. CDR3 bases: TGTGCCAGCAGTGCTAACAATCCGGCGGGGTCAGAAGCTTTCTTT. The chain couples TRBV25-1 to TRBJ1-1; D ambiguous. Germline values: CDR1 MGHDK, CDR2 SYGVNS. V lost 4 bases and J 8 bases, leaving 20 bases between the germline ends. This CDR3 comprises 15 residues.

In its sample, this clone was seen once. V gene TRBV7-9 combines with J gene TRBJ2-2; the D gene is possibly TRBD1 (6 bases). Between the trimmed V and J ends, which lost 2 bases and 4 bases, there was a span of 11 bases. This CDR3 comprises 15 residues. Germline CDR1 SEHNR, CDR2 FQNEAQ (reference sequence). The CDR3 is CASSLRQGSTGELFF. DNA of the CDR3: TGTGCCAGCAGCTTAAGGCAGGGGTCCACCGGGGAGCTGTTTTTT.

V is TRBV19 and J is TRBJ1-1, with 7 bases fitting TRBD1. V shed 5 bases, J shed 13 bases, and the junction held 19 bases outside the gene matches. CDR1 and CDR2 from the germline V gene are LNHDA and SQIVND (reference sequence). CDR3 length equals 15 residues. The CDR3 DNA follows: TGTGCCAGTAGTGGGCGGGACAGCCCTTCAAAGGAGGTTTTCTTT. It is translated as CASSGRDSPSKEVFF.

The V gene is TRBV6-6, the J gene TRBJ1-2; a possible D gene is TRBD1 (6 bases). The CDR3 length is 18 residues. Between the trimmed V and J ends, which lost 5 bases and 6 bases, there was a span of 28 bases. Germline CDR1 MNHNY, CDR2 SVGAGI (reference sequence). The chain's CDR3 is CASSRSWRGGFGLDGYTF. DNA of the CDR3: TGTGCCAGCAGTCGTTCGTGGAGGGGGGGTTTTGGCTTGGATGGCTACACCTTC.

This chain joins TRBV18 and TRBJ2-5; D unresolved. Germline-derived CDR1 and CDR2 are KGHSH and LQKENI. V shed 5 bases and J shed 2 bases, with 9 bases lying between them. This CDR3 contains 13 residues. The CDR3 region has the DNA TGTGCCAGCTCATTAGACTTACAAGAGACCCAGTACTTC. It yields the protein CASSLDLQETQYF.

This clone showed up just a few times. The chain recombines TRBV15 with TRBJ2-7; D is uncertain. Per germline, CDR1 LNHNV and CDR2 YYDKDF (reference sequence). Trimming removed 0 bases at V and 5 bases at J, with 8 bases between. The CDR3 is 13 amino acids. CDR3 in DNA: TGTGCCACCAGCAGAGATTCAGGAAACGAGCAGTACTTC. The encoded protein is CATSRDSGNEQYF.

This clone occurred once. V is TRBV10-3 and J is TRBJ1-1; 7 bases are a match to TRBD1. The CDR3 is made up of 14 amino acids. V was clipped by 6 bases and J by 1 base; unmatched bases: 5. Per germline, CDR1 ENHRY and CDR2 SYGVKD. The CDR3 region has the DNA TGTGCCATCAGAGACAGGGTGAAGAACACTGAAGCTTTCTTT. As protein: CAIRDRVKNTEAFF.

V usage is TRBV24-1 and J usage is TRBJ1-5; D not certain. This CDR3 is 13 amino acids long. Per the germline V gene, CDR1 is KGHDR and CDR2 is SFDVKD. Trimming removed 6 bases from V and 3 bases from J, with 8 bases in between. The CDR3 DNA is TGTGCCACCAGTCTGGGCCCCAATCAGCCCCAGCATTTT. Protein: CATSLGPNQPQHF.

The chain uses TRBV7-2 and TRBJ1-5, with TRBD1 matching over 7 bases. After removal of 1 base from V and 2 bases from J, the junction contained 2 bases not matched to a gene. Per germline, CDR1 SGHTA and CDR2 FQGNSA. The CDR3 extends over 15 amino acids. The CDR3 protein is CASSLDGTGNQPQHF. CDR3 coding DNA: TGTGCCAGCAGCTTAGACGGGACAGGCAATCAGCCCCAGCATTTT.

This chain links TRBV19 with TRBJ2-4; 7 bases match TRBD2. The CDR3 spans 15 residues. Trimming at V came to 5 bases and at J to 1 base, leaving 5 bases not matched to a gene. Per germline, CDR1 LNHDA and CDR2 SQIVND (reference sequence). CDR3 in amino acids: CASSVSGMAKNIQYF. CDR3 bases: TGTGCCAGTAGTGTGAGCGGGATGGCCAAAAACATTCAGTACTTC. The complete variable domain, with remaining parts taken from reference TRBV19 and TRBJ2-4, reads DGGITQSPKYLFRKEGQNVTLSCEQNLNHDAMYWYRQDPGQGLRLIYYSQIVNDFQKGDIAEGYSVSREKKESFPLTVTSAQKNPTAFYLCASSVSGMAKNIQYFGAGTRLSVL.

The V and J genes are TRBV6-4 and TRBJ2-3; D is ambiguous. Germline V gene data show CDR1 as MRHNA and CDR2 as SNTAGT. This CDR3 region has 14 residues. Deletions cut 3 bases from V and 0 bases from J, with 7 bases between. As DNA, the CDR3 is TGTGCCAGCAGTGAGTCCTCTAGCACAGATACGCAGTATTTT. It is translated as CASSESSSTDTQYF.

In nucleotides, the CDR3 is TGCAGTGCTAGTAGGGGGATTTTAGAGACCCAGTACTTC. Amino acids: CSASRGILETQYF. V is TRBV20-1 and J is TRBJ2-5; possibly TRBD1 for D (6 bases). Germline loops: CDR1 DFQATT, CDR2 SNEGSKA (reference sequence). V gave up 3 bases and J gave up 4 bases, with 12 bases separating them. The CDR3 is made up of 13 amino acids.

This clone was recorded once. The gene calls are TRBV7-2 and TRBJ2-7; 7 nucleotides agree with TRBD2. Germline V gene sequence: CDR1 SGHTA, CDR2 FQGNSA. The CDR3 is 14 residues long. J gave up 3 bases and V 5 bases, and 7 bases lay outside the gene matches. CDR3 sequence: CASSVSTGGYEQYF. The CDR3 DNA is TGTGCCAGCAGCGTATCCACGGGGGGCTACGAGCAGTACTTC.